The sequence of this T cell receptor beta chain was determined in a study of T cell repertoires and Cas9 in healthy adults (dated by TCRdb to between 2018 and 2020). Regarding the study in general: SpCas9-reactive T cells were characterized for multi-effector potency, cytotoxicity and lineage determination within the CD4 and CD8 compartments. This study looked at whether people already carry T cell immunity to the Streptococcus pyogenes Cas9 nuclease (SpCas9), the enzyme used in CRISPR gene editing. Findings and caveats that apply to the study as a whole: Proliferation and function of SpCas9-reactive effector T cells were reported to be mitigated in vitro by SpCas9-reactive regulatory T cells.

Libraries were prepared through the immunoSEQ multiplex PCR assay. Here the immuneACCESS table is served through TCRdb, limited to in-frame sequences with V and J called. Missing clones are a known gap in these copies; in checked studies unresolved V genes cover under half, and the rest lacks a known reason. In all, the sample holds roughly 14,000 clones, and 80% to 90% of those were seen once. The ten largest clones add up to approximately 1.5% of the sample. A remark on this clone: Its antigen target is currently unknown. The sample holds no much larger clone one base away, and base qualities are not on file.

All of the donors in the study were healthy humans. CDR1 and CDR2 are read off the germline V gene as SGDLS and YYNGEE. Including the terminal cysteine and phenylalanine, the CDR3 comprises 13 residues. Only the CDR3 DNA is retained, 39 bases long and in frame from the first base. Trimming costs V 4 bases and J 0 bases, and their ends lie 7 bases apart. Material for sequencing was Tregs (CD4+, CD25+, CD127-, CD137-, CD154-) from PBMCs; culture status not recorded. The chain joins TRBV9 to TRBJ1-1, with no D gene named confidently. The clonotype comes from a human donor in good health. Here is the DNA: TGTGCCAGCAGCAGCAGTTTGAACACTGAAGCTTTCTTT. This encodes CASSSSLNTEAFF.